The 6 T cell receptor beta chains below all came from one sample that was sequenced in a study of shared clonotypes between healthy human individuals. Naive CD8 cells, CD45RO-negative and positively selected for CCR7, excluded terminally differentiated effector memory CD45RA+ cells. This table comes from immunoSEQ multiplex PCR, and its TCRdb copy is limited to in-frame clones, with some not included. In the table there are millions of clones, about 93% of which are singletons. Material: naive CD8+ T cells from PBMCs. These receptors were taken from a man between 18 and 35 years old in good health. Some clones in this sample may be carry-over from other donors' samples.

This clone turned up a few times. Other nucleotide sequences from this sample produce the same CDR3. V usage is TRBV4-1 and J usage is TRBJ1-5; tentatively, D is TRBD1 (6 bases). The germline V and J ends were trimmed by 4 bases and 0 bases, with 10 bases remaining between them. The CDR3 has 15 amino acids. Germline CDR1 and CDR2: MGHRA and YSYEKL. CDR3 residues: CASSPRDNSNQPQHF. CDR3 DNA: TGCGCCAGCAGCCCTCGGGACAATAGCAATCAGCCCCAGCATTTT.

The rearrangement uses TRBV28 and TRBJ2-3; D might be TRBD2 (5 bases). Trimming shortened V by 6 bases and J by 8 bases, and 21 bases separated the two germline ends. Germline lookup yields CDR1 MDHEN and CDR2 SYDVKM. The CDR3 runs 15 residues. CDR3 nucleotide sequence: TGTGCCAGCAGGCCCCCTAGCCAAAGGCGCGGTACGCAGTATTTT. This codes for CASRPPSQRRGTQYF.

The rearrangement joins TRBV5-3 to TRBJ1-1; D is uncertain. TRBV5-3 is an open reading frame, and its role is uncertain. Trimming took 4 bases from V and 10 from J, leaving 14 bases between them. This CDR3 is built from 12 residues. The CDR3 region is CARSQDGLGAFF. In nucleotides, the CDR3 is TGTGCCAGAAGCCAGGACGGGTTAGGAGCTTTCTTT.

This CDR3 is CASSMAGPWNEQFF. The CDR3 nucleotides are TGTGCCAGTAGTATGGCGGGACCGTGGAATGAGCAGTTCTTC. The V call is TRBV19, the J call TRBJ2-1, with D possibly matching TRBD2 (6 bases). CDR3 length: 14 amino acids. V was trimmed by 3 bases and J by 7 bases, leaving 13 bases between them. The V gene's germline CDR1 is LNHDA and CDR2 SQIVND (reference sequence).

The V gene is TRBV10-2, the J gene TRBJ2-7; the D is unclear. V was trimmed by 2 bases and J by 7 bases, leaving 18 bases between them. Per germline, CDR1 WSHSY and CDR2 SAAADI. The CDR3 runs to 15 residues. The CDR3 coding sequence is TGCGCCAGCAGTGAGGTTTCGGCGATTCTTGGTGAGCAGTACTTC. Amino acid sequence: CASSEVSAILGEQYF.

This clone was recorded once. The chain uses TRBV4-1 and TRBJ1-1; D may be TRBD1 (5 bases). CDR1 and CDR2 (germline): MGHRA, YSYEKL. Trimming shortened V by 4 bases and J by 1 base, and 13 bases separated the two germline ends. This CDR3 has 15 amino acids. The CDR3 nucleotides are TGCGCCAGCAGCCGTTTGACAGAAAAGAACACTGAAGCTTTCTTT. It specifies CASSRLTEKNTEAFF.